The 22 T cell receptor beta chains below all came from one sample that was sequenced in a study of CD8 T cells in Susac syndrome (dated by TCRdb to about 2019). Receptor amplification or capture employed the immunoSEQ multiplex PCR assay. RNA was extracted using the RNeasy kit, and roughly 0.45 to 1 microgram was reverse transcribed with random hexamers. TCRdb cleaned the public reads at Q25 with fastp, built clones with MiXCR and kept in-frame beta chains. Entries are consolidated by CDR3 protein sequence, retaining the most common genes and DNA. This sample is represented by 75,000 to 95,000 distinct CDR3 sequences; roughly 94% of them were singletons. About 0.45% of the sample comes from the top ten. Material for sequencing was CD8+ T cells from PBMCs. These receptors were collected from a human donor with Susac syndrome.

This chain uses TRBV30 with TRBJ1-2; 10 nucleotides match TRBD1. Trimming cost V 3 bases and J 2 bases; bases outside gene matches: 3. The CDR3 extends over 14 amino acids. Germline V lookup: CDR1 GTSNPN, CDR2 SVGIG (reference sequence). The CDR3 spells CAWRPGQGNYGYTF. The CDR3 DNA is TGTGCCTGGAGGCCGGGACAGGGGAACTATGGCTACACCTTC.

Only one count was recorded for this clonotype. V gene TRBV5-6 combines with J gene TRBJ2-3; D may be TRBD1 (7 bases). V was pared by 6 bases and J by 4 bases, with 12 bases between. CDR1 is SGHDT, CDR2 YYEEEE, per germline. CDR3 length: 13 amino acids. CDR3 in DNA: TGTGCCAGCACCCCAGGGGGGTCAGATACGCAGTATTTT. This encodes CASTPGGSDTQYF.

The V and J genes are TRBV12-3 or TRBV12-4 and TRBJ1-5; TRBD1 matches 8 bases. This CDR3 is 17 amino acids long. J lost 4 bases, V lost 6 bases, and 14 bases had no gene match. CDR3 amino acids: CASSQEGLTGANQPQHF. The CDR3 DNA reads TGTGCCAGCAGCCAAGAGGGGTTGACAGGGGCGAATCAGCCCCAGCATTTT.

This chain joins TRBV4-1 and TRBJ2-7, with no clear D. The CDR3 length is 14 residues. Trimming took 0 bases from V and 6 from J, leaving 12 bases between them. Germline CDR1 is MGHRA and CDR2 is YSYEKL. This chain's CDR3 is CASSQDPPDLEQYF. In DNA, the CDR3 is TGCGCCAGCAGCCAAGATCCCCCGGACCTCGAGCAGTACTTC.

V usage is TRBV5-1 and J usage is TRBJ1-1, with D maybe TRBD1 (5 bases). V lost 0 bases and J lost 0, with 9 bases in between. This CDR3 contains 15 residues. Germline assignment: CDR1 SGHRS and CDR2 YFSETQ. The CDR3 DNA reads as TGCGCCAGCAGCTTGGGGGGACCGGTGAACACTGAAGCTTTCTTT. It yields the protein CASSLGGPVNTEAFF. The variable domain in full, completed from reference TRBV5-1 and TRBJ1-1, reads KAGVTQTPRYLIKTRGQQVTLSCSPISGHRSVSWYQQTPGQGLQFLFEYFSETQRNKGNFPGRFSGRQFSNSRSEMNVSTLELGDSALYLCASSLGGPVNTEAFFGQGTRLTVV.

The rearrangement uses TRBV20-1 and TRBJ1-4; no reliable D call. CDR3 length: 14 amino acids. With 0 bases removed from V and 0 bases from J, the gap between germline ends came to 5 bases. The germline V gene has CDR1 DFQATT and CDR2 SNEGSKA (reference sequence). This CDR3 is CSARDRATNEKLFF. The CDR3 bases are TGCAGTGCTAGAGACAGAGCAACTAATGAAAAACTGTTTTTT.

This sequence joins TRBV12-3 or TRBV12-4 and TRBJ2-1; 9 nucleotides line up with TRBD2. The CDR3 contains 15 residues. V gave up 6 bases and J gave up 4 bases; unmatched junction bases: 7. The CDR3 loop reads CASSYTSGLYNEQFF. The DNA of the CDR3 is TGTGCCAGCAGCTACACTAGCGGGCTGTACAATGAGCAGTTCTTC.

This chain joins TRBV9 and TRBJ2-7; 10 bases are a match to TRBD2. The germline CDR1 and CDR2 sequences are SGDLS and YYNGEE. V gave up 0 bases and J gave up 3 bases; unmatched junction bases: 9. CDR3 size: 17 residues. CDR3 sequence (DNA): TGTGCCAGCAGCGTAGGGACTCTAGCGGGAGTCCTCTACGAGCAGTACTTC. Amino acid sequence: CASSVGTLAGVLYEQYF. Full variable domain (outside the CDR3, taken from reference TRBV9 and TRBJ2-7): DSGVTQTPKHLITATGQRVTLRCSPRSGDLSVYWYQQSLDQGLQFLIQYYNGEERAKGNILERFSAQQFPDLHSELNLSSLELGDSALYFCASSVGTLAGVLYEQYFGPGTRLTVT.

This chain uses TRBV28 with TRBJ2-1, with D possibly matching TRBD2 (5 bases). The V gene lost 3 bases and the J gene lost 0 bases, with 15 bases spanning the gap. The CDR3 covers 17 residues. CDR1 MDHEN and CDR2 SYDVKM come from the germline V gene. The CDR3 DNA sequence: TGTGCCAGCAGTTTCGGCGGGCATACGAGCTCCTACAATGAGCAGTTCTTC. Amino acid sequence: CASSFGGHTSSYNEQFF.

The chain carries TRBV19 and TRBJ2-1, with D tentatively TRBD1 (5 bases). The germline V gene has CDR1 LNHDA and CDR2 SQIVND (reference sequence). CDR3 length equals 13 residues. Deletions cut 5 bases from V and 3 bases from J, with 8 bases between. This CDR3 reads CASSHDSYNEQFF. The DNA of the CDR3 is TGTGCCAGTAGTCACGACAGCTACAATGAGCAGTTCTTC.

The rearrangement uses TRBV24-1 and TRBJ2-3; no definite D call. The length of the CDR3 is 14 residues. V was shortened by 4 bases and J by 3 bases, with 10 bases between the two germline ends. The V gene's germline CDR1 is KGHDR and CDR2 SFDVKD. The CDR3 reads CATSDSRLTDTQYF. The CDR3 DNA reads TGTGCCACCAGTGACAGCCGTTTGACAGATACGCAGTATTTT.

The rearrangement links TRBV4-2 to TRBJ1-1; 10 bases align to TRBD1. CDR1 is LGHNA, CDR2 YNFKEQ, per germline. The CDR3 is made up of 17 amino acids. V dropped 0 bases and J dropped 7; count of bases not matched to a gene: 11. The CDR3 is CASSQDPSGTGVIEAFF. CDR3 DNA: TGTGCCAGCAGCCAAGATCCCTCCGGGACAGGGGTCATTGAAGCTTTCTTT.

The chain joins TRBV9 to TRBJ1-2; D is undetermined. Per germline, CDR1 SGDLS and CDR2 YYNGEE. Trimming removed 2 bases at V and 6 bases at J, with 17 bases between. The CDR3 is made up of 15 amino acids. As DNA, the CDR3 is TGTGCCAGCAGCGTCTCAGGAAGTCACCCCGATGGCTACACCTTC. It is translated as CASSVSGSHPDGYTF.

This clonotype was observed once. The chain carries TRBV30 and TRBJ2-3, with 7 bases that match TRBD2. CDR1 is GTSNPN and CDR2 is SVGIG in the germline V gene (reference sequence). The CDR3 consists of 14 residues. V trimming: 3 bases; J trimming: 1 base; junction bases outside the gene matches: 4. DNA for the CDR3: TGTGCCTGGAGCGGCGGGAGAGGCACAGATACGCAGTATTTT. It codes for CAWSGGRGTDTQYF.

This clonotype appeared a single time. V usage is TRBV5-1 and J usage is TRBJ1-2; D not certain. The germline gives CDR1 SGHRS, CDR2 YFSETQ. The germline V and J ends were trimmed by 1 base and 1 base, with 5 bases remaining between them. The CDR3 is 13 residues long. The CDR3 loop reads CASSLQSNYGYTF. DNA of the CDR3: TGCGCCAGCAGCTTGCAGAGTAACTATGGCTACACCTTC.

The genes are TRBV5-1 and TRBJ1-3; D is perhaps TRBD1 (5 bases). Per germline, CDR1 SGHRS and CDR2 YFSETQ. The CDR3 spans 16 residues. The V end lost 0 bases, the J end lost 0 bases, and 10 bases lay between the germline ends. The CDR3 DNA sequence: TGCGCCAGCAGCTTGGTGGGACGAAGCTCTGGAAACACCATATATTTT. Its protein product is CASSLVGRSSGNTIYF.

The J gene is TRBJ2-1, the V gene TRBV24-1; 11 bases align to TRBD2. After removal of 2 bases from V and 9 bases from J, the junction contained 11 bases not matched to a gene. The CDR3 extends over 17 amino acids. The germline gives CDR1 KGHDR, CDR2 SFDVKD. DNA for the CDR3: TGTGCCACCAGTGATTCGAGACTAGCGGGATCCCTCAGTGAGCAGTTCTTC. It encodes CATSDSRLAGSLSEQFF.

The chain uses TRBV5-1 and TRBJ2-3; 9 bases are shared with TRBD2. Trimming removed 4 bases from V and 0 bases from J; junction bases left unmatched: 6. Germline values: CDR1 SGHRS, CDR2 YFSETQ. CDR3 length equals 16 residues. CDR3 residues: CASSPGLAKSTDTQYF. CDR3 in DNA: TGCGCCAGCAGCCCCGGACTAGCGAAGAGCACAGATACGCAGTATTTT.

This rearrangement joins TRBV5-8 to TRBJ2-1; D might be TRBD1 (5 bases). The germline CDR1 and CDR2 sequences are SGHTS and YDEGEE. The CDR3 loop spans 13 amino acids. The V end lost 2 bases, the J end lost 7 bases, and 10 bases lay between the germline ends. CDR3 nucleotide sequence: TGTGCCAGCAGCTTCCTCTCAGGGAATGAGCAGTTCTTC. Encoded protein: CASSFLSGNEQFF.

This chain links TRBV7-9 with TRBJ2-7; no reliable D call. The CDR3 is made up of 12 amino acids. In germline, CDR1 is SEHNR, CDR2 FQNEAQ (reference sequence). Trimming pared 3 bases from V and 1 base from J, leaving 4 bases between. The CDR3 sequence is CASSFESYEQYF. The DNA for the CDR3 is TGTGCCAGCAGCTTCGAATCCTACGAGCAGTACTTC.

The rearrangement joins TRBV20-1 to TRBJ2-1, with TRBD2 matching 12 bases. J lost 2 bases, V lost 2 bases, and 1 base had no gene match. The CDR3 is 15 residues long. CDR1 and CDR2 (germline): DFQATT, SNEGSKA (reference sequence). The DNA for the CDR3 is TGCAGTGCTAGATCTAGCGGGAGGGCCTACAATGAGCAGTTCTTC. Translation: CSARSSGRAYNEQFF.

The chain carries TRBV15 and TRBJ1-5; no definite D call. The CDR3 spans 15 residues. In germline, CDR1 is LNHNV, CDR2 YYDKDF (reference sequence). V was pared by 7 bases and J by 0 bases, with 13 bases between. The DNA for the CDR3 is TGTGCCACCAATAACCAGCCGTATAGCAATCAGCCCCAGCATTTT. This sequence encodes CATNNQPYSNQPQHF.